The clone carrying this T cell receptor beta chain was seen many times. The antigen is not known. CDR3 length: 14 amino acids. After removal of 4 bases from V and 7 bases from J, the junction contained 6 bases not matched to a gene. Germline CDR1 SGHRS, CDR2 YFSETQ. Using quantitative 5'-RACE with molecular barcodes, the authors made TCR beta libraries. TCRdb reanalysed the 5' RACE reads using MiXCR and keeps one entry per CDR3 protein. Of under 250,000 distinct CDR3 sequences in the sample, about 10% are singletons; the top ten hold about 2.5%. This entry comes from a study of CD8 T cells in ankylosing spondylitis. Findings and limits, study-wide: A TCR beta motif of roughly eight highly homologous variants seemed to mark ankylosing spondylitis blood.

This receptor was taken from a male donor with ankylosing spondylitis or in good health (not recorded which). The chain carries TRBV5-1 and TRBJ1-5; 9 bases are a match to TRBD1. The source material was blood, either unsorted or a sorted T cell fraction (not recorded which). The CDR3 DNA follows: TGCGCCAGCAGCAGGGGACAGGGAGGCCAGCCCCAGCATTTT. This gives the protein CASSRGQGGQPQHF.